Listed here are 9 T cell receptor beta chains from one sample, sequenced in a study of T cell responses to AZD1222 COVID-19 vaccine listed by TCRdb under 2021. In the paper's terms, the time point label means: baseline before first vaccination. The receptor library was made with the immunoSEQ multiplex PCR assay. TCRdb mirrors the immuneACCESS table, restricted to in-frame sequences. Some clones are absent from its copies; in checked studies, under half trace to an unresolved V gene, and the reason for the others is unknown. This sample has some 64,000 clones in its table, and over 75% of those were observed once. Roughly 17% of the sample is in the top ten clones. The starting material was peripheral blood, obtained on day 0 of AZD1222 vaccination. These receptors were collected from an adult in good health.

The chain is built from TRBV30 and TRBJ1-2; D ambiguous. The length of the CDR3 is 13 residues. With 0 bases removed from V and 4 bases from J, the gap between germline ends came to 9 bases. The germline V gene encodes CDR1 GTSNPN and CDR2 SVGIG (reference sequence). Here the CDR3 reads CAWSVGLSYGYTF. The CDR3 DNA reads TGTGCCTGGAGTGTTGGGCTTAGCTATGGCTACACCTTC.

This chain connects TRBV9 to TRBJ2-1; 7 nucleotides line up with TRBD2. Germline CDR1 reads SGDLS; CDR2 reads YYNGEE. The CDR3 is made up of 16 amino acids. J gave up 2 bases and V 4 bases, and 9 bases lay outside the gene matches. In DNA form, the CDR3 reads TGTGCCAGCAGCTCACGCAGCGGGGCCACCTACAATGAGCAGTTCTTC. It yields the protein CASSSRSGATYNEQFF.

The chain has TRBV9 and TRBJ2-2, with 14 bases that match TRBD2. Germline-derived CDR1 and CDR2 are SGDLS and YYNGEE. The CDR3 runs to 17 residues. The trim removed 0 bases at V and 3 bases at J, leaving 1 base unmatched. In nucleotides, the CDR3 is TGTGCCAGCAGCGTAGAGGGACTAGCGGGGGACACCGGGGAGCTGTTTTTT. Translated: CASSVEGLAGDTGELFF.

The V gene is TRBV3-1 (or the pseudogene TRBV3-2), the J gene TRBJ2-7; D is possibly TRBD1 or TRBD2 (6 bases each). Trimming removed 1 base at V and 7 bases at J, with 11 bases between. The CDR3 totals 13 residues. CDR1 and CDR2 (germline): LGHDT, YNNKEL (reference sequence). In DNA, the CDR3 is TGTGCCAGCAGCCAAGGACTAGGGGGGGAGCAGTACTTC. Translated: CASSQGLGGEQYF.

This clone was seen once. The rearrangement links TRBV4-1 to TRBJ1-6, with D unresolved. The CDR3 loop spans 13 amino acids. Trimming took off 4 bases at V and 6 bases at J, with 7 bases between the two ends. Germline CDR1 and CDR2: MGHRA and YSYEKL. CDR3 sequence (DNA): TGCGCCAGCAGCCTGGGTCCTAATTCACCCCTCCACTTT. Translation gives CASSLGPNSPLHF.

J is TRBJ1-2 and V is TRBV30, with TRBD1 matching over 8 bases. The CDR3 has 13 residues. V lost 3 bases, J lost 3 bases, and 3 bases stayed unmatched. Germline V gene sequence: CDR1 GTSNPN, CDR2 SVGIG (reference sequence). This CDR3 reads CAWSPDRDYGYTF. For the CDR3, the DNA is TGTGCCTGGAGCCCGGACAGGGACTATGGCTACACCTTC.

The gene calls are TRBV6-5 and TRBJ2-2; D is perhaps TRBD2 (5 bases). Trimming left V 6 bases short and J 1 base short, with 9 bases between. This CDR3 is 14 amino acids long. Germline values: CDR1 MNHEY, CDR2 SVGAGI. In DNA form, the CDR3 reads TGTGCCAGCAGGGTGGCGGGGAACACCGGGGAGCTGTTTTTT. Residues: CASRVAGNTGELFF.

V usage is TRBV3-1 (or the pseudogene TRBV3-2) and J usage is TRBJ2-2, with a possible D match to TRBD2 (6 bases). Deletions cut 5 bases from V and 2 bases from J, with 15 bases between. The CDR3 length is 16 residues. From germline, CDR1 is LGHDT and CDR2 YNNKEL (reference sequence). In nucleotides, the CDR3 is TGTGCCAGCAGCATAGGGACTCTAAGAAACACCGGGGAGCTGTTTTTT. Protein: CASSIGTLRNTGELFF.

The chain carries TRBV6-1 and TRBJ2-5; D gene ambiguous. Trimming cost V 2 bases and J 5 bases, with 15 bases left between them. The CDR3 runs 15 residues. Germline CDR1 MNHNS, CDR2 SASEGT. DNA for the CDR3: TGTGCCAGCAGTGAAAATCCGTCCGGCTGGGAGACCCAGTACTTC. Translation gives CASSENPSGWETQYF.